Below are 21 T cell receptor beta chains sequenced from a single sample in a study of blood T cell repertoires in COVID-19. The table came from immunoSEQ multiplex PCR; TCRdb's copy has only in-frame clones and leaves some out. In the table there are more than 250,000 clones, around 90% of which are singletons. What was sequenced was peripheral blood. The receptors stem from a human donor in a cohort sampled during active COVID-19.

This clone was counted a single time. The chain links TRBV29-1 to TRBJ1-1, with 8 bases matching TRBD1. Germline V gives CDR1 SQVTM, CDR2 ANQGSEA. Trimming cost V 4 bases and J 5 bases; bases outside gene matches: 9. This CDR3 is 14 amino acids long. The CDR3: CSVGVTGARTEAFF. CDR3 sequence (DNA): TGCAGCGTTGGAGTGACAGGGGCGCGGACTGAAGCTTTCTTT. Full variable domain (outside the CDR3, taken from reference TRBV29-1 and TRBJ1-1): SAVISQKPSRDICQRGTSLTIQCQVDSQVTMMFWYRQQPGQSLTLIATANQGSEATYESGFVIDKFPISRPNLTFSTLTVSNMSPEDSSIYLCSVGVTGARTEAFFGQGTRLTVV.

The chain employs TRBV29-1 and TRBJ1-1; D gene uncertain. The CDR3 sequence is 15 residues long. Looked up from germline, CDR1 is SQVTM and CDR2 is ANQGSEA. With 4 bases removed from V and 1 base from J, the gap between germline ends came to 16 bases. The CDR3 loop reads CSVVASRVRNTEAFF. The CDR3 DNA sequence: TGCAGCGTTGTTGCGTCACGGGTCCGGAACACTGAAGCTTTCTTT.

This clone showed up just once. The genes are TRBV6-5 and TRBJ2-7; TRBD1 matches 11 bases. Germline-derived CDR1 and CDR2 are MNHEY and SVGAGI. This CDR3 region has 15 residues. V dropped 6 bases and J dropped 1; count of bases not matched to a gene: 5. CDR3 DNA: TGTGCCAGCAGCCTGGGACAGGGGGTATCCTACGAGCAGTACTTC. This codes for CASSLGQGVSYEQYF.

The gene calls are TRBV7-2 and TRBJ1-6; 12 positions agree with TRBD1. The ends lost 5 bases at V and 9 bases at J; junction bases unmatched: 8. CDR1 SGHTA and CDR2 FQGNSA come from the germline V gene. The CDR3 has 16 amino acids. The DNA for the CDR3 is TGTGCCAGCAGCCCTAGGGGACAGGGGGCAGGTTCACCCCTCCACTTT. Amino acids: CASSPRGQGAGSPLHF.

V and J are TRBV19 and TRBJ2-7, with a possible D match to TRBD2 (5 bases). V lost 3 bases and J 5 bases, leaving 20 bases between the germline ends. The CDR3 spans 16 residues. Germline values: CDR1 LNHDA, CDR2 SQIVND (reference sequence). The CDR3 loop is CASSITALTAGHEQYF. Here the CDR3 DNA reads TGTGCCAGTAGTATTACCGCCCTTACGGCGGGCCACGAGCAGTACTTC.

CDR3 in amino acids: CASSTSGTLTYEQYF. CDR3 nucleotides: TGTGCCAGCAGCACGTCCGGGACATTGACCTACGAGCAGTACTTC. The V and J genes are TRBV7-2 and TRBJ2-7, with D possibly TRBD1 on 6 matching bases. Germline-derived CDR1 and CDR2 are SGHTA and FQGNSA. The CDR3 spans 15 residues. V lost 5 bases and J 2 bases, leaving 16 bases between the germline ends.

This chain joins TRBV2 and TRBJ1-1; D uncertain. The CDR3 has 14 residues. Trimming took off 6 bases at V and 3 bases at J, with 14 bases between the two ends. Looked up from germline, CDR1 is SNHLY and CDR2 is FYNNEI. The CDR3 DNA follows: TGTGCCAGCAGGATGGAGTTTACGGACACTGAAGCTTTCTTT. Translated, it gives CASRMEFTDTEAFF.

This sequence joins TRBV11-2 and TRBJ2-1; 9 bases match TRBD2. This CDR3 has 15 amino acids. Germline CDR1 is SGHAT and CDR2 is FQNNGV. J lost 9 bases, V lost 4 bases, and 10 bases had no gene match. CDR3 bases: TGTGCCAGCAGCTCCCTCCGCGGGAGGGCGGTTGAGCAGTTCTTC. Protein: CASSSLRGRAVEQFF.

This chain links TRBV4-3 with TRBJ1-2; D call uncertain. CDR3 size: 15 residues. CDR1 is LGHNA, CDR2 YSLEER, per germline. Trimming took 3 bases from V and 4 from J, leaving 15 bases between them. CDR3 protein: CASSHEEGRGYGYTF. For the CDR3, the DNA is TGCGCCAGCAGCCATGAGGAGGGCCGAGGCTATGGCTACACCTTC.

The table lists this clone with a few counts. The chain is built from TRBV7-8 and TRBJ2-7, with a possible D match to TRBD1 (6 bases). Between the trimmed V and J ends, which lost 5 bases and 5 bases, there was a span of 13 bases. The CDR3 contains 13 residues. CDR1 is SGHVS, CDR2 FQNEAQ, per germline. CDR3 loop: CASSLSHRDEQYF. CDR3 bases: TGTGCCAGCAGCCTGTCTCACAGGGACGAGCAGTACTTC.

This chain uses TRBV5-4 with TRBJ2-5, with 14 bases matching TRBD2. Unmatched junction bases numbered 11, after V lost 2 bases and J lost 5 bases. This CDR3 comprises 18 residues. Germline lookup yields CDR1 SGHNT and CDR2 YYREEE (reference sequence). The CDR3 here is CASSFGGTSGGPGETQYF. CDR3 in DNA: TGTGCCAGCAGCTTTGGAGGGACTAGCGGGGGACCAGGGGAGACCCAGTACTTC.

The chain employs TRBV10-3 and TRBJ2-7; D is unresolved. V was shortened by 11 bases and J by 6 bases, with 5 bases between the two germline ends. Germline V gene lookup returns CDR1 ENHRY and CDR2 SYGVKD. CDR3 length: 8 residues. The CDR3 spells CASGEQYF. As DNA, the CDR3 is TGTGCCTCCGGCGAGCAGTACTTC.

The sample holds a few counts of this clone. V usage is TRBV18 and J usage is TRBJ2-6, with unresolved D. Between the trimmed V and J ends, which lost 3 bases and 0 bases, there was a span of 12 bases. The V gene's germline CDR1 is KGHSH and CDR2 LQKENI. This CDR3 contains 17 residues. The CDR3 coding sequence is TGTGCCAGCTCACCTATACAGCAGAACTCTGGGGCCAACGTCCTGACTTTC. Protein sequence: CASSPIQQNSGANVLTF.

The V and J genes are TRBV6-6 and TRBJ1-1; D is unclear. Trimming left V 7 bases short and J 3 bases short, with 12 bases between. This CDR3 contains 13 residues. From germline, CDR1 is MNHNY and CDR2 SVGAGI (reference sequence). As DNA, the CDR3 is TGTGCCAGCAAACGGGGTTGGGACACTGAAGCTTTCTTT. Its protein is CASKRGWDTEAFF.

This clone was observed a single time. V and J are TRBV6-5 and TRBJ1-1; D might be TRBD1 (5 bases). Germline-derived CDR1 and CDR2 are MNHEY and SVGAGI. The CDR3 is 16 amino acids. V lost 2 bases, J lost 4 bases, and 17 bases lay in between. In nucleotides, the CDR3 is TGTGCCAGCAGTTACGTAACAGGTTTCGGTTCCACTGAAGCTTTCTTT. It is translated as CASSYVTGFGSTEAFF.

The rearrangement joins TRBV30 to TRBJ2-7; weak D call: TRBD1 (5 bases). The V gene lost 0 bases and the J gene lost 4 bases, with 25 bases spanning the gap. CDR3 length: 18 residues. Germline V gene sequence: CDR1 GTSNPN, CDR2 SVGIG (reference sequence). The CDR3 protein is CAWSVRKWGTGDRYEQYF. The CDR3 DNA is TGTGCCTGGAGTGTAAGAAAATGGGGCACAGGCGATAGGTACGAGCAGTACTTC. The variable domain in full, completed from reference TRBV30 and TRBJ2-7, reads SQTIHQWPATLVQPVGSPLSLECTVEGTSNPNLYWYRQAAGRGLQLLFYSVGIGQISSEVPQNLSASRPQDRQFILSSKKLLLSDSGFYLCAWSVRKWGTGDRYEQYFGPGTRLTVT.

The chain uses TRBV15 and TRBJ2-2; D perhaps matches TRBD2 (6 bases). The CDR3 runs 15 residues. The germline CDR1 and CDR2 sequences are LNHNV and YYDKDF (reference sequence). V gave up 3 bases and J gave up 4 bases, with 12 bases separating them. The CDR3 reads CATSRVSGATGELFF. CDR3 DNA: TGTGCCACCAGCAGGGTTAGCGGTGCCACCGGGGAGCTGTTTTTT.

V gene TRBV7-6 combines with J gene TRBJ1-6; 7 bases are a match to TRBD1. Losses at the gene ends were 1 base for V and 8 bases for J; bases not matched to a gene: 8. CDR1 and CDR2 from the germline V gene are SGHVS and FNYEAQ. The CDR3 is 16 residues long. CDR3 DNA: TGTGCCAGCAGCTTAGAGGGGACAGATCAATATTCACCCCTCCACTTT. Amino acids: CASSLEGTDQYSPLHF.

The chain couples TRBV30 to TRBJ1-6, with 11 bases matching TRBD1. J lost 9 bases, V lost 3 bases, and 10 bases had no gene match. The CDR3 has 16 residues. Per the germline V gene, CDR1 is GTSNPN and CDR2 is SVGIG (reference sequence). CDR3: CAWRVGDRGFGSPLHF. For the CDR3, the DNA is TGTGCCTGGAGAGTTGGGGACAGGGGGTTTGGTTCACCCCTCCACTTT. Full variable domain (remainder filled in from reference TRBV30 and TRBJ1-6): SQTIHQWPATLVQPVGSPLSLECTVEGTSNPNLYWYRQAAGRGLQLLFYSVGIGQISSEVPQNLSASRPQDRQFILSSKKLLLSDSGFYLCAWRVGDRGFGSPLHFGNGTRLTVT.

The chain has TRBV5-4 and TRBJ2-7, with D perhaps matching TRBD1 (5 bases). V was trimmed by 5 bases and J by 0 bases, leaving 12 bases between them. CDR3 length equals 14 residues. Germline-derived CDR1 and CDR2 are SGHNT and YYREEE (reference sequence). As DNA, the CDR3 is TGTGCCAGCAGTCTGGACACAAACTCCTACGAGCAGTACTTC. As protein: CASSLDTNSYEQYF.

The V and J genes are TRBV14 and TRBJ2-7; TRBD1 agrees at 9 bases. The V gene's germline CDR1 is SGHDN and CDR2 FVKESK. V dropped 1 base and J dropped 6; count of bases not matched to a gene: 7. The CDR3 is made up of 15 amino acids. Written as DNA, the CDR3 is TGTGCCAGCAGCCAAGTAGGTACAGGGGGCCGCGAGCAGTACTTC. Translated, it gives CASSQVGTGGREQYF.